Reported below is one T cell receptor (beta chain). Its target is not known. The data stem from a study of cytomegalovirus exposure and HLA in healthy donors. Broader study findings: Researchers reported in a later analysis that a missense DCLRE1C variant was tied to TCR beta V- and J-gene trimming. Based on reports, TCR beta sequences accurately predicted HLA-A and HLA-B alleles for most subjects. Among donors in an Asian-associated ancestry cluster, a later analysis reportedly found fewer N-insertions than the roughly 700-donor mean. There were approximately 150 TCR beta chains listed as cytomegalovirus-associated.

Trimming removed 0 bases from V and 4 bases from J; junction bases left unmatched: 2. This CDR3 is built from 15 residues. Germline V gene lookup returns CDR1 SGHAT and CDR2 FQNNGV. In the PCR, 60 Vbeta and 13 Jbeta primers were used. Repertoires were generated with immunoSEQ multiplex PCR, while TCRdb's copy carries only in-frame clones and drops some. The profile shows under 55,000 clones, about three quarters of them singletons. The sequence came from a man aged 18 to 35 in good health and CMV-seronegative. The chain employs TRBV11-2 and TRBJ2-3; the match to TRBD1 covers 9 bases. Sequenced sample: PBMCs. CDR3 nucleotide sequence: TGTGCCAGCAGCTTAGAGGGGGACAGGGCAGATACGCAGTATTTT. It specifies CASSLEGDRADTQYF.